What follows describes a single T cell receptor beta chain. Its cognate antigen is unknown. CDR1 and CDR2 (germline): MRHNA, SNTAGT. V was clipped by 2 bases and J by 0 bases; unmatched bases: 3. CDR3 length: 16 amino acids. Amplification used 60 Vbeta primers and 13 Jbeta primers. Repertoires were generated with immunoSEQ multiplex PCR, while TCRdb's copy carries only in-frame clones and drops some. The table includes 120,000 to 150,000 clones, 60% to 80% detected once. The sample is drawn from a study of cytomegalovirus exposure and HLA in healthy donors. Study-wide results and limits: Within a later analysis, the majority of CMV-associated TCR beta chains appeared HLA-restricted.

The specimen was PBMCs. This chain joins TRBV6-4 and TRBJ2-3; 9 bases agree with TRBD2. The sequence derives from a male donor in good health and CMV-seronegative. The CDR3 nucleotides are TGTGCCAGCAGTGACGAAGCGGGGGGCAGCACAGATACGCAGTATTTT. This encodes CASSDEAGGSTDTQYF.